Presented here are 27 T cell receptor beta chains from one specimen sequenced in a study of T cell repertoires in cytomegalovirus infection. TCRdb used MiXCR to reprocess the reads, holding one entry per CDR3 protein. The table includes a few hundred thousand distinct CDR3 sequences, approximately 46% detected once. No cognate antigen is known for these TCRs. The source material was cultured PBMCs, sampled from culture after CMV antigen stimulation. The origin of the receptors is a human donor in good health (CMV status not recorded). Some clones in this sample may be carry-over from other donors' samples.

The chain has TRBV7-2 and TRBJ2-5, with D unclear. Trimming took off 3 bases at V and 2 bases at J, with 10 bases between the two ends. The CDR3 sequence is 14 residues long. The germline CDR1 and CDR2 sequences are SGHTA and FQGNSA. Here the CDR3 DNA reads TGTGCCAGCAGCTTCGTGGGCTGGCAAGAGACCCAGTACTTC. Amino acids: CASSFVGWQETQYF.

The J gene is TRBJ2-5, the V gene TRBV28; 9 nucleotides align to TRBD1. Germline V lookup: CDR1 MDHEN, CDR2 SYDVKM. With V trimmed by 8 bases and J by 2 bases, 18 bases remained unmatched. The length of the CDR3 is 18 residues. This CDR3 reads CASSPAGTGFNLQETQYF. The CDR3, as DNA: TGTGCCAGCTCGCCGGCCGGGACAGGGTTTAACCTACAAGAGACCCAGTACTTC.

This clonotype was counted between two and nine times. The chain employs TRBV7-2 and TRBJ2-1; D unresolved. Germline V gene lookup returns CDR1 SGHTA and CDR2 FQGNSA. Trimming took off 5 bases at V and 4 bases at J, with 9 bases between the two ends. This CDR3 region has 13 residues. The CDR3 DNA reads TGTGCCAGCAGCGATGGAGTTTACAATGAGCAGTTCTTC. It encodes CASSDGVYNEQFF.

This clonotype was seen more than once but under ten times. The chain uses TRBV11-2 and TRBJ1-1, with D possibly matching TRBD1 (6 bases). The V gene's germline CDR1 is SGHAT and CDR2 FQNNGV. This CDR3 contains 16 residues. V lost 1 base, J lost 6 bases, and 18 bases lay in between. DNA of the CDR3: TGTGCCAGCAGCTTAGCATTCCCCAGGGGTTCGGCTGAAGCTTTCTTT. It codes for CASSLAFPRGSAEAFF.

The V and J genes are TRBV7-2 and TRBJ2-5; D possibly matches TRBD1 or TRBD2 (6 bases each). Germline CDR1 reads SGHTA; CDR2 reads FQGNSA. V was pared by 6 bases and J by 5 bases, with 19 bases between. CDR3 length equals 15 residues. CDR3 sequence (DNA): TGTGCCAGCAGGGGGGGCGCCCACTTGGGGGAGACCCAGTACTTC. The encoded protein is CASRGGAHLGETQYF.

This clonotype occurred a few times. The chain is built from TRBV7-2 and TRBJ2-1; TRBD2 matches at 12 bases. J lost 2 bases, V lost 5 bases, and 7 bases had no gene match. The CDR3 has 17 amino acids. Germline CDR1 and CDR2: SGHTA and FQGNSA. The chain's CDR3 is CASSPTRTSGAYNEQFF. DNA of the CDR3: TGTGCCAGCAGCCCTACCCGGACTAGCGGGGCCTACAATGAGCAGTTCTTC.

This clonotype was detected a few times. This chain connects TRBV2 to TRBJ1-1, with D possibly matching TRBD1 (6 bases). The V and J ends lost 2 bases and 6 bases respectively, with 19 bases between them. The germline V gene has CDR1 SNHLY and CDR2 FYNNEI. This CDR3 contains 16 residues. The CDR3 loop reads CASSERWGGARAEAFF. CDR3 DNA sequence: TGTGCCAGCAGTGAAAGGTGGGGGGGCGCCAGGGCTGAAGCTTTCTTT.

This clonotype occurred many times. This chain joins TRBV7-2 and TRBJ2-5; 9 bases map to TRBD1. Per the germline V gene, CDR1 is SGHTA and CDR2 is FQGNSA. With 3 bases clipped from V and 5 bases from J, the junction kept 4 bases outside the gene matches. The CDR3 spans 14 residues. The chain's CDR3 is CASSFGTGSETQYF. For the CDR3, the DNA is TGTGCCAGCAGCTTTGGGACAGGGTCGGAGACCCAGTACTTC.

V is TRBV18 and J is TRBJ1-2; maybe TRBD1 (5 bases). Per the germline V gene, CDR1 is KGHSH and CDR2 is LQKENI. This CDR3 comprises 13 residues. Trimming stripped 1 base from V and 4 bases from J, with 7 bases between. Here the CDR3 reads CASSPRGVYGYTF. DNA for the CDR3: TGTGCCAGCTCACCACGGGGGGTCTATGGCTACACCTTC.

This clonotype was observed a few times. CDR3: CATHKFRVGNTEAFF. The DNA for the CDR3 is TGTGCCACTCACAAGTTCAGGGTAGGAAACACTGAAGCTTTCTTT. The V gene is TRBV7-9, the J gene TRBJ1-1; TRBD1 is a possible D gene (5 bases). Between the trimmed V and J ends, which lost 10 bases and 2 bases, there was a span of 20 bases. The germline CDR1 and CDR2 sequences are SEHNR and FQNEAQ (reference sequence). The CDR3 is 15 amino acids.

This clonotype appeared a few times. This chain uses TRBV24-1 with TRBJ2-1; the match to TRBD2 covers 14 bases. This CDR3 contains 13 residues. In germline, CDR1 is KGHDR, CDR2 SFDVKD. Trimming took 9 bases from V and 10 from J; bases not matched to a gene: 4. The CDR3: CATGLAGGGEQFF. Here the CDR3 DNA reads TGTGCCACCGGACTAGCGGGAGGCGGCGAGCAGTTCTTC.

The table lists this clonotype with a count of one. The gene calls are TRBV5-1 and TRBJ2-3, with D perhaps given as TRBD1 or TRBD2 (5 bases each). CDR3 size: 14 residues. V was pared by 5 bases and J by 4 bases, with 14 bases between. CDR1 and CDR2 from the germline V gene are SGHRS and YFSETQ. The CDR3 region is CASRWDRVADTQYF. CDR3 nucleotide sequence: TGCGCCAGCAGGTGGGACCGAGTCGCAGATACGCAGTATTTT.

The chain uses TRBV29-1 and TRBJ2-7; 7 bases are a match to TRBD1. With V trimmed by 7 bases and J by 2 bases, 11 bases remained unmatched. CDR1 is SQVTM and CDR2 is ANQGSEA in the germline V gene. The CDR3 consists of 14 residues. The CDR3 protein is CSAKAADRPYEQYF. CDR3 coding DNA: TGCAGCGCCAAAGCGGCGGACAGGCCCTACGAGCAGTACTTC.

CDR3 amino acids: CASSQAAEGEQYF. The CDR3 nucleotides are TGTGCCAGCAGCCAAGCCGCAGAAGGGGAGCAGTACTTC. The chain couples TRBV14 to TRBJ2-7, with D unclear. Deletions cut 1 base from V and 7 bases from J, with 11 bases between. Germline CDR1 is SGHDN and CDR2 is FVKESK. The CDR3 loop spans 13 amino acids.

The chain recombines TRBV25-1 with TRBJ2-5; D is undetermined. The CDR3 spans 13 residues. Germline V gene data show CDR1 as MGHDK and CDR2 as SYGVNS. V dropped 4 bases and J dropped 5 bases, with 11 bases sitting between them. CDR3 coding DNA: TGTGCCAGCAGTGTCAACTCTTGGGAGACCCAGTACTTC. Translation gives CASSVNSWETQYF. The full variable domain, rest sourced from reference TRBV25-1 and TRBJ2-5, is EADIYQTPRYLVIGTGKKITLECSQTMGHDKMYWYQQDPGMELHLIHYSYGVNSTEKGDLSSESTVSRIRTEHFPLTLESARPSHTSQYLCASSVNSWETQYFGPGTRLLVL.

The chain combines TRBV7-2 with TRBJ2-5; D gene ambiguous. This CDR3 is 14 amino acids long. V was trimmed by 2 bases and J by 6 bases, leaving 13 bases between them. Germline V gene lookup returns CDR1 SGHTA and CDR2 FQGNSA. CDR3 region: CASSLNAGWKTQYF. In nucleotides, the CDR3 is TGTGCCAGCAGCTTAAATGCCGGGTGGAAGACCCAGTACTTC. The full variable domain, in which reference TRBV7-2 and TRBJ2-5 provide the parts outside the CDR3, is GAGVSQSPSNKVTEKGKDVELRCDPISGHTALYWYRQSLGQGLEFLIYFQGNSAPDKSGLPSDRFSAERTGGSVSTLTIQRTQQEDSAVYLCASSLNAGWKTQYFGPGTRLLVL.

J is TRBJ2-7 and V is TRBV5-6; 7 nucleotides match TRBD1. Losses at the gene ends were 3 bases for V and 6 bases for J; bases not matched to a gene: 9. Germline CDR1 reads SGHDT; CDR2 reads YYEEEE. The CDR3 consists of 14 residues. The CDR3 is CASSYDRVALEQYF. The CDR3 DNA is TGTGCCAGCAGCTACGACAGGGTGGCTCTCGAGCAGTACTTC.

This chain joins TRBV6-6 and TRBJ1-2, with a tentative D call TRBD1 (6 bases). Germline V CDR1 and CDR2: MNHNY, SVGAGI (reference sequence). The CDR3 length is 15 residues. Trimming pared 5 bases from V and 0 bases from J, leaving 13 bases between. CDR3 loop: CASSEQTGANYGYTF. CDR3 nucleotides: TGTGCCAGCAGTGAGCAGACAGGAGCTAACTATGGCTACACCTTC.

The rearrangement joins TRBV7-9 to TRBJ2-7; 9 nucleotides align to TRBD1. The CDR3 is 14 residues long. Germline values: CDR1 SEHNR, CDR2 FQNEAQ (reference sequence). The V gene end was trimmed by 3 bases and the J gene end by 5 bases; junction bases not matched to a gene: 5. Written as DNA, the CDR3 is TGTGCCAGCAGCTTTACGGGGACAGGGAACGAGCAGTACTTC. Translating gives CASSFTGTGNEQYF.

Comments on this clonotype: A read error is likely, as this CDR3 ends without the conserved phenylalanine or tryptophan. The limits of the CDR3 on the DNA are not certain, so only TCRdb's listed CDR3 is given. The V call is TRBV7-2, the J call TRBJ1-4; TRBD1, the table's D call, lacks a check against the DNA. The germline V gene has CDR1 SGHTA and CDR2 FQGNSA. The CDR3 comprises 11 residues, both ends counted. This chain's CDR3 is CASSVDRSPIV.

The gene calls are TRBV11-2 and TRBJ2-2; the match to TRBD1 covers 10 bases. Trimming removed 0 bases from V and 4 bases from J; junction bases left unmatched: 8. The V gene's germline CDR1 is SGHAT and CDR2 FQNNGV. The CDR3 is made up of 18 amino acids. The CDR3 nucleotides read TGTGCCAGCAGCTTAGAATTTAGCTGGACAGGGGGCACCGGGGAGCTGTTTTTT. This translates into CASSLEFSWTGGTGELFF.

The chain's CDR3 is CAIGGGNNQPQHF. Written as DNA, the CDR3 is TGTGCCATCGGCGGGGGAAACAATCAGCCCCAGCATTTT. This chain links TRBV6-2 or TRBV6-3 with TRBJ1-5, with D possibly TRBD1 on 5 matching bases. Germline CDR1 MNHEY, CDR2 SVGEGT. The CDR3 sequence is 13 residues long. V was clipped by 10 bases and J by 3 bases, with 13 bases between them.

The V gene is TRBV20-1, the J gene TRBJ2-7; no clear D gene. The CDR3 spans 13 residues. Germline CDR1 reads DFQATT; CDR2 reads SNEGSKA (reference sequence). The V end was cut by 5 bases, the J end by 3 bases, with 14 bases between. The CDR3 protein is CSARRGALYEQYF. The CDR3 DNA reads as TGCAGTGCTCGTCGAGGCGCACTCTACGAGCAGTACTTC.

CDR3 DNA: TGTGCCAGCAGCCAAGTGGGGTACTCTGAAGCTTTCTTT. Amino acids: CASSQVGYSEAFF. The rearrangement links TRBV4-2 to TRBJ1-1; the D is unclear. The CDR3 sequence is 13 residues long. Trimming shortened V by 1 base and J by 6 bases, and 9 bases separated the two germline ends. Germline V gene sequence: CDR1 LGHNA, CDR2 YNFKEQ.

This sequence joins TRBV29-1 and TRBJ1-2; unclear D gene. The V gene lost 5 bases and the J gene lost 2 bases, with 9 bases spanning the gap. CDR1 is SQVTM and CDR2 is ANQGSEA in the germline V gene. The CDR3 has 12 amino acids. CDR3 sequence: CSVSQSNYGYTF. The CDR3 region has the DNA TGCAGCGTTTCCCAGTCGAACTATGGCTACACCTTC.

This clonotype was seen once. This chain joins TRBV7-2 and TRBJ2-7, with 14 nucleotides matching TRBD2. Looked up from germline, CDR1 is SGHTA and CDR2 is FQGNSA. This CDR3 is 16 amino acids long. J lost 5 bases, V lost 4 bases, and 7 bases had no gene match. The CDR3 DNA sequence: TGTGCCAGCAGCTCGCGACTAGCGGGAGGGCGCCACGAGCAGTACTTC. Its translation is CASSSRLAGGRHEQYF.

CDR3 amino acids: CASSLTRLGDTDTQYF. The CDR3 nucleotides read TGTGCCAGCAGCTTAACTCGTCTCGGGGACACAGATACGCAGTATTTT. The chain links TRBV7-8 to TRBJ2-3, with D possibly matching TRBD2 (5 bases). Germline V gene lookup returns CDR1 SGHVS and CDR2 FQNEAQ. This CDR3 has 16 amino acids. V gave up 2 bases and J gave up 2 bases, with 14 bases separating them. The entire variable domain, with the rest obtained from reference TRBV7-8 and TRBJ2-3, is as follows: GAGVSQSPRYKVAKRGQDVALRCDPISGHVSLFWYQQALGQGPEFLTYFQNEAQLDKSGLPSDRFFAERPEGSVSTLKIQRTQQEDSAVYLCASSLTRLGDTDTQYFGPGTRLTVL.